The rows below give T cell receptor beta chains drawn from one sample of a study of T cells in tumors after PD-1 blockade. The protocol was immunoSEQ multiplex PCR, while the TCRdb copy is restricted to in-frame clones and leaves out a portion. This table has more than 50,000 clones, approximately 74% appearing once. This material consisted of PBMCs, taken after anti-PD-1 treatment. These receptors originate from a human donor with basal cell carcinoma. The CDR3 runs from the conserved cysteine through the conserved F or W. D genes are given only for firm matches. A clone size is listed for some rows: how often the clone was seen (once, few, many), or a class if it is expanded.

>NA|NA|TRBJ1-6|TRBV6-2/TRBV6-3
TGTGCCAGCAGTACCAGGGGTTCACCCCTCCACTTT
CASSTRGSPLHF
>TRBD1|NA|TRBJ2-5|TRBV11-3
TGTGCCAGCAGCATACAGGGGAAAGAGACCCAGTACTTC
CASSIQGKETQYF
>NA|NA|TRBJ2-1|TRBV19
TGTGCCAGTACCCTCACCCCCGGAAATGAGCAGTTCTTC
CASTLTPGNEQFF
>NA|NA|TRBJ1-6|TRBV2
TGTGCCAGCAGTGGAAGGGGGGTCCCTATTAATTCACCCCTCCACTTT
CASSGRGVPINSPLHF
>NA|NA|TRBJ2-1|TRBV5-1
TGCGCCAGCAGCTTGGCTCCAGGGTCCTACAATGAGCAGTTCTTC
CASSLAPGSYNEQFF
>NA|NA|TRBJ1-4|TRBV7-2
TGTGCCAGCAGCTTAGATACAGGGAGAGAAAAACTGTTTTTT
CASSLDTGREKLFF
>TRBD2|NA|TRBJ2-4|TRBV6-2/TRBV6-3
TGTGCCAGCAGTTACTTACCGCGGGGGGATACCAAAAACATTCAGTACTTC
CASSYLPRGDTKNIQYF
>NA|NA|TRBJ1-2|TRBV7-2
TGTGCCAGCAGCTTAGAAGGTCCCCCCGGGTCCTATGGCTACACCTTC
CASSLEGPPGSYGYTF
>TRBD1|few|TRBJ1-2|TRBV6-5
TGTGCCAGCAGTTACGGACAGGGGATAGGAGGCTACACCTTC
CASSYGQGIGGYTF
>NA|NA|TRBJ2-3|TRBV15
TGTGCCACCAGCAGAGGAAAAAACGGAAGGGATACGCAGTATTTT
CATSRGKNGRDTQYF
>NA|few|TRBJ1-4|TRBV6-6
TGTGCCAGCAGTTTAAGGGAAAAACTGTTTTTT
CASSLREKLFF
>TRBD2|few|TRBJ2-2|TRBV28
TGTGCCAGCAGTTTATTTCCTAGCGGGGCCCCGAACACCGGGGAGCTGTTTTTT
CASSLFPSGAPNTGELFF
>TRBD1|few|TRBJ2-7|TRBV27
TGTGCCAGCAGCCACGCCGGGACAGCCTCGTACGAGCAGTACTTC
CASSHAGTASYEQYF
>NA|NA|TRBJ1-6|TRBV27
TGTGCCAGCAGGGACGGGAAACTGGATAATTCACCCCTCCACTTT
CASRDGKLDNSPLHF
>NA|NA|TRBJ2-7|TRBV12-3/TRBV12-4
TGTGCCAGCAGTTCCTTAGGGCACAACGAGCAGTACTTC
CASSSLGHNEQYF
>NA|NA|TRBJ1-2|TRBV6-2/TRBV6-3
TGTGCCAGCAGTTACTCGCGAGATGGGGCAGATGGCTACACCTTC
CASSYSRDGADGYTF
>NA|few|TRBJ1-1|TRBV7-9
TGTGCCAGCAGCCCTGGACAGCTTGAAGCTTTCTTT
CASSPGQLEAFF
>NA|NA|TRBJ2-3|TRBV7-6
TGTGCCAGCAGCTTAGCCAGCGGAACAGATACGCAGTATTTT
CASSLASGTDTQYF
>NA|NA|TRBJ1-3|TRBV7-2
TGTGCCAGCAGCTTAGGGGCAGCCTCTGGAAACACCATATATTTT
CASSLGAASGNTIYF
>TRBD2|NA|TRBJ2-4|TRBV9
TGTGCCAGCAGCCCCGGGGGGGTAGCCAAAAACATTCAGTACTTC
CASSPGGVAKNIQYF
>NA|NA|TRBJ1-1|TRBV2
TGTGCCAGCAGGGAGGGGACTGAAGCTTTCTTT
CASREGTEAFF
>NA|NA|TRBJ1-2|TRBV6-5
TGTGCCAGCAGGCTACGGTCAGGGACCTATGGCTACACCTTC
CASRLRSGTYGYTF
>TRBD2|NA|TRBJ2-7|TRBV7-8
TGTGCCAGCAGCGCCGGGCTAGCGGGCTACGAGCAGTACTTC
CASSAGLAGYEQYF
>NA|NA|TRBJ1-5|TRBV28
TGTGCCAGCAGTTTACTAGGGGCGCAGCCCCAGCATTTT
CASSLLGAQPQHF
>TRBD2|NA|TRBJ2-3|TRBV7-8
TGTGCCAGCAGCTACTCCGGGGGGGCCATAGATACGCAGTATTTT
CASSYSGGAIDTQYF
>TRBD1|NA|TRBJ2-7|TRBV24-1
TGTGCCACCAGTGATGCGGGACAGGGCTCCTACGAGCAGTACTTC
CATSDAGQGSYEQYF
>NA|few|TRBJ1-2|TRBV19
TGTGCCAGTAGTATGGCAGAGCGCAGCTATGGCTACACCTTC
CASSMAERSYGYTF
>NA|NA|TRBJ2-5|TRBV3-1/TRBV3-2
TGTGCCAGCAGCCATAGGGGGGGGGTTGAGACCCAGTACTTC
CASSHRGGVETQYF
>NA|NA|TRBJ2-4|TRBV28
TGTGCCAGCAGTCCTTCCTTCATTTCCAAAAACATTCAGTACTTC
CASSPSFISKNIQYF
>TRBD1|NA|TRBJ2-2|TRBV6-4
TGTGCCAGCAGCCCCGGGACAGAAGCCGGGGAGCTGTTTTTT
CASSPGTEAGELFF
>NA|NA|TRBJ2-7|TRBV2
TGTGCCAGCACCGAGGGTGGGACAAGCACCCACTACGAGCAGTACTTC
CASTEGGTSTHYEQYF
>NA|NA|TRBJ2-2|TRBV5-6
TGTGCCAGCAGCTTGGGGCAGCTTAACACCGGGGAGCTGTTTTTT
CASSLGQLNTGELFF
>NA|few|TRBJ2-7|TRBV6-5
TGTGCCAGCAGTTACTCATTTCAAGGACCCTACGAGCAGTACTTC
CASSYSFQGPYEQYF
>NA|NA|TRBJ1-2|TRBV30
TGTGCCTGGAGTGTACGATTATATGGCTACACCTTC
CAWSVRLYGYTF
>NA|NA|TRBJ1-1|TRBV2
TGTGCCAGCAGTGGAGTAGGGAACACTGAAGCTTTCTTT
CASSGVGNTEAFF
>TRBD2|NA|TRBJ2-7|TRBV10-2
TGCGCCAGCACCCTCCGGGGGGGGGCAACGTTCGAGCAGTACTTC
CASTLRGGATFEQYF
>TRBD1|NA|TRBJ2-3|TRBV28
TGTGCCAGCAGAACTCAGGGGGCAGGCACAGATACGCAGTATTTT
CASRTQGAGTDTQYF
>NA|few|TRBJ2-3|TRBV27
TGTGCCAGCAGTGCCCAGAACACAGATACGCAGTATTTT
CASSAQNTDTQYF
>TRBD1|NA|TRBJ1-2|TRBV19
TGTGCCAGTAGCAGCGACAGGGGTTCGGGCTATGGCTACACCTTC
CASSSDRGSGYGYTF
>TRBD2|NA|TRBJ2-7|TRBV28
TGTGCCAGCAGCCCGGGGCGGGGGGTGAGAACCTACGAGCAGTACTTC
CASSPGRGVRTYEQYF
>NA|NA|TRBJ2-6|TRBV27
TGTGCCAGCAGTTTACACCGGAGCTCTGGGGCCAACGTCCTGACTTTC
CASSLHRSSGANVLTF
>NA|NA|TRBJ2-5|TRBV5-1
TGCGCCAGCGTCTCAGCTGAGACCCAGTACTTC
CASVSAETQYF
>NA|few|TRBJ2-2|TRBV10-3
TGTGCCATCAGTGAGTCGAGTACGGCGAACACCGGGGAGCTGTTTTTT
CAISESSTANTGELFF
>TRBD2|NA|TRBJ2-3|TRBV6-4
TGTGCCAGCAGTGACTCAGCGGGGACAGATACGCAGTATTTT
CASSDSAGTDTQYF
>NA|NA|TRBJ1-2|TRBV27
TGTGCCAGCAGTAGTACTCGGACGGGATTTAACTATGGCTACACCTTC
CASSSTRTGFNYGYTF
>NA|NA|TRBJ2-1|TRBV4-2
TGTGCCAGCAGCCAAGATGGGACTGACTACAATGAGCAGTTCTTC
CASSQDGTDYNEQFF
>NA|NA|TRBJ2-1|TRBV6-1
TGTGCCAGCAGACAGGACTCCTACAATGAGCAGTTCTTC
CASRQDSYNEQFF
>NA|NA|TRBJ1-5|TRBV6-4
TGTGCCAGCAGGAAATATCAGCCCCAGCATTTT
CASRKYQPQHF
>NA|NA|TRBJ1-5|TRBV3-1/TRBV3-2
TGTGCCAGCAGCCAAGGGGATCATAGCAATCAGCCCCAGCATTTT
CASSQGDHSNQPQHF